The rows below give T cell receptor beta chains drawn from one sample of a study of CD8+CD57+ T cells in acquired aplastic anemia. TCRdb redid the calling of the reads with MiXCR, one entry per CDR3 protein. The table records some 150,000 distinct CDR3 sequences, roughly 48% of them present only once. What was sequenced was sorted CD4+, CD8+, or CD8+CD57+ T cells (not recorded which) from PBMCs. The receptors were sampled from a human donor with aplastic anemia. The CDR3 runs from the conserved cysteine through the conserved F or W. The D gene is left open where the match is weak. A row's size may be missing; if present it is once, few, many or a size class.

>NA|TRBV24-1|11|NA|TRBJ2-5
CATSDLETQYF
TGTGCCACCAGTGATTTGGAGACCCAGTACTTC
>NA|TRBV3-1|14|NA|TRBJ2-1
CASSHPGVGNEQFF
TGTGCCAGCAGCCACCCTGGGGTAGGAAATGAGCAGTTCTTC
>NA|TRBV30|15|NA|TRBJ1-5
CAWTPPAVQNQPQHF
TGTGCCTGGACCCCTCCAGCAGTGCAGAATCAGCCCCAGCATTTT
>TRBD1|TRBV24-1|17|NA|TRBJ2-1
CATSGPRTGVRFNEQFF
TGTGCCACCAGTGGCCCAAGGACAGGAGTCCGATTCAATGAGCAGTTCTTC
>NA|TRBV10-2|16|NA|TRBJ2-3
CASSEYGGWGTDTQYF
TGCGCCAGCAGTGAGTACGGCGGGTGGGGCACAGATACGCAGTATTTT
>TRBD1|TRBV10-3|15|NA|TRBJ2-7
CAIRETGGGIGEQYF
TGTGCCATCAGAGAAACAGGGGGCGGTATCGGCGAGCAGTACTTC
>TRBD1|TRBV24-1|13|NA|TRBJ2-7
CATSGPTGDEQYF
TGTGCCACCAGTGGCCCGACAGGGGACGAGCAGTACTTC
>NA|TRBV5-6|13|many|TRBJ1-1
CASSLRQNTEAFF
TGTGCCAGCAGCTTGAGACAGAACACTGAAGCTTTCTTT
>TRBD1|TRBV29-1|12|NA|TRBJ2-5
CSVDRGLQTQYF
TGCAGCGTTGACAGGGGGCTACAGACCCAGTACTTC
>NA|TRBV7-3|16|NA|TRBJ2-4
CASSLPSCLAKNIQYF
TGTGCCAGCAGCCTCCCCTCGTGTTTAGCCAAAAACATTCAGTACTTC
>NA|TRBV15|17|few|TRBJ2-6
CATSRQGMGSGANVLTF
TGTGCCACCAGCAGACAGGGGATGGGCTCTGGGGCCAACGTCCTGACTTTC
>NA|TRBV6-5|12|many|TRBJ1-1
CASSLLGTEAFF
TGTGCCAGCAGCCTTTTGGGCACTGAAGCTTTCTTT